This T cell receptor beta chain was found in a study of T cells after yellow fever vaccination. Study-level points and caveats: FACS-sorted repertoires could harbor abundant contaminating bulk-population clonotypes. Though weaker, the secondary response peaked faster, on day 5 versus 15.

TCRdb re-called the 5' RACE reads through MiXCR, storing one row per CDR3 protein. The sample contains 230,000 or so distinct CDR3 sequences, about 7% of which appear only once. Concerning this clonotype: Its antigen is undetermined.

V was shortened by 1 base and J by 8 bases, with 6 bases between the two germline ends. CDR3 length: 11 residues. Germline V gene lookup returns CDR1 SGHRS and CDR2 YFSETQ. The TCR sequence derives from a man aged 25-45 years who received the YFV17D yellow fever vaccine. This chain joins TRBV5-1 and TRBJ1-2; D is unresolved. Sequenced material: CD4+ T cells sorted from PBMCs, taken on the day of the yellow fever booster vaccination. The CDR3 DNA reads as TGCGCCAGCAGCTTGAACGGGGGCTACACCTTC. Its translation: CASSLNGGYTF. The full variable domain, its missing parts supplied by reference TRBV5-1 and TRBJ1-2, is KAGVTQTPRYLIKTRGQQVTLSCSPISGHRSVSWYQQTPGQGLQFLFEYFSETQRNKGNFPGRFSGRQFSNSRSEMNVSTLELGDSALYLCASSLNGGYTFGSGTRLTVV.